This TCR beta chain was sequenced in a study of monozygotic twins with inflammatory bowel disease. From the 5' RACE reads, TCRdb lists one entry per CDR3 protein and no DNA. In all, the sample yields a few hundred thousand distinct CDR3 sequences. Whole blood without T cell sorting served as the source of isolated total RNA. The material sequenced was blood. This TCR was sampled from a human donor with ulcerative colitis or Crohn's disease, or a healthy co-twin of an affected twin (not recorded which).

The CDR3: CASSIGGDNEQFF. V usage is TRBV19 and J usage is TRBJ2-1. This CDR3 spans 13 amino acids. The germline CDR1 and CDR2 sequences are LNHDA and SQIVND (reference sequence).